Below are 17 T cell receptor beta chains sequenced from a single sample in a study of T cell responses to AZD1222 COVID-19 vaccine. The repertoire was sequenced with immunoSEQ multiplex PCR; TCRdb's copy has only in-frame clones and lacks some. The profile shows over 90,000 clones, around 90% of them singletons. Sequencing was performed on peripheral blood, taken on day 0 of AZD1222 vaccination. The receptors come from an adult in good health.

The chain carries TRBV5-1 and TRBJ1-1; weak D call: TRBD1 (5 bases). Trimming left V 4 bases short and J 5 bases short, with 15 bases between. Germline-derived CDR1 and CDR2 are SGHRS and YFSETQ. The CDR3 extends over 14 amino acids. The CDR3 sequence is CASSGGVGVTEAFF. CDR3 nucleotides: TGCGCCAGCAGCGGAGGAGTGGGGGTTACTGAAGCTTTCTTT.

In DNA form, the CDR3 reads TGTGCCACCAGCAGAGATCTAGGGTTAGGGCCGGAGGTCAATGAGCAGTTCTTC. Amino acids: CATSRDLGLGPEVNEQFF. This chain links TRBV15 with TRBJ2-1; perhaps TRBD2 as D (5 bases). Germline assignment: CDR1 LNHNV and CDR2 YYDKDF (reference sequence). With 0 bases removed from V and 6 bases from J, the gap between germline ends came to 21 bases. CDR3 length equals 18 residues.

This rearrangement joins TRBV7-2 to TRBJ1-5; unclear D gene. Germline CDR1 SGHTA, CDR2 FQGNSA. Deletions cut 5 bases from V and 6 bases from J, with 11 bases between. The CDR3 is made up of 13 amino acids. CDR3 in amino acids: CASSVIKGQPQHF. The CDR3 DNA reads as TGTGCCAGCAGCGTAATCAAGGGTCAGCCCCAGCATTTT.

The chain joins TRBV30 to TRBJ1-2, with D possibly matching TRBD1 (6 bases). This CDR3 contains 13 residues. The germline V and J ends were trimmed by 2 bases and 2 bases, with 9 bases remaining between them. Germline V CDR1 and CDR2: GTSNPN, SVGIG (reference sequence). CDR3 loop: CAWSWGRNYGYTF. CDR3 sequence (DNA): TGTGCCTGGAGTTGGGGGCGCAACTATGGCTACACCTTC.

This clone was observed once. The CDR3 spells CASGLNRNTEAFF. CDR3 sequence (DNA): TGTGCTAGTGGTTTGAACAGGAACACTGAAGCTTTCTTT. The chain links TRBV12-5 to TRBJ1-1, with D hard to call. CDR3 length: 13 amino acids. Trimming pared 2 bases from V and 1 base from J, leaving 5 bases between. Looked up from germline, CDR1 is LGHNT and CDR2 is FRNRAP.

V gene TRBV5-1 combines with J gene TRBJ2-7, with a tentative D call TRBD1 (6 bases). The CDR3 is made up of 13 amino acids. The ends were cut back, 4 bases at V and 6 bases at J, with 14 bases in the middle. CDR1 and CDR2 (germline): SGHRS, YFSETQ. CDR3 sequence (DNA): TGCGCCAGCAGCGACGCACAGGGTGTCGAGCAGTACTTC. This gives the protein CASSDAQGVEQYF.

The CDR3 region has the DNA TGTGCCAGCAGCGTAGGACCCCCCGGCCGGGATGAGCAGTACTTC. Its protein is CASSVGPPGRDEQYF. This rearrangement joins TRBV9 to TRBJ2-7, with TRBD2 as a possible D gene (5 bases). The V gene's germline CDR1 is SGDLS and CDR2 YYNGEE. Between the trimmed V and J ends, which lost 0 bases and 7 bases, there was a span of 17 bases. CDR3 length: 15 residues.

This chain joins TRBV7-2 and TRBJ2-5; D gene ambiguous. The DNA end favors TRBJ2-7, so the J call may be wrong. Germline V CDR1 and CDR2: SGHTA, FQGNSA. The CDR3 runs 12 residues. DNA for the CDR3: TGTGCCAGCGGTTCGATTAGTCTCGAGCAGTACTTC. Its translation: CASGSISLEQYF.

The chain employs TRBV11-2 and TRBJ2-5, with D unclear. The CDR3 is made up of 12 amino acids. Per the germline V gene, CDR1 is SGHAT and CDR2 is FQNNGV. Trimming cost V 5 bases and J 5 bases, with 9 bases left between them. The CDR3 DNA is TGTGCCAGCAGCCCAGGTTCCGAGACCCAGTACTTC. It specifies CASSPGSETQYF. Full variable domain (rest looked up from reference TRBV11-2 and TRBJ2-5): EAGVAQSPRYKIIEKRQSVAFWCNPISGHATLYWYQQILGQGPKLLIQFQNNGVVDDSQLPKDRFSAERLKGVDSTLKIQPAKLEDSAVYLCASSPGSETQYFGPGTRLLVL.

This clone showed up just a few times. The chain employs TRBV2 and TRBJ1-1, with 7 bases aligning to TRBD1. Trimming removed 4 bases from V and 1 base from J; junction bases left unmatched: 6. The length of the CDR3 is 15 residues. Per germline, CDR1 SNHLY and CDR2 FYNNEI. The CDR3 nucleotides read TGTGCCAGCAGTGGCCAACAGGGGAGGAACACTGAAGCTTTCTTT. This encodes CASSGQQGRNTEAFF.

This rearrangement joins TRBV18 to TRBJ1-2, with 10 bases lining up with TRBD1. The J segment lost 3 bases and the V segment lost 3 bases, leaving 13 bases of the junction unmatched. Looked up from germline, CDR1 is KGHSH and CDR2 is LQKENI. The CDR3 loop spans 18 amino acids. The CDR3 coding sequence is TGTGCCAGCTCACCGGGACCGGGACAGGGGAATTCGGACTATGGCTACACCTTC. Protein: CASSPGPGQGNSDYGYTF.

The rearrangement links TRBV6-5 to TRBJ1-3, with 7 bases lining up with TRBD1. Germline V gives CDR1 MNHEY, CDR2 SVGAGI. Trimming removed 7 bases from V and 3 bases from J; junction bases left unmatched: 6. This CDR3 has 14 residues. The CDR3 loop is CASIEGANGNTIYF. The CDR3 nucleotides read TGTGCCAGCATCGAGGGGGCGAATGGAAACACCATATATTTT.

The CDR3 is CASSSTGLNTEAFF. CDR3 sequence (DNA): TGTGCCAGTAGTTCCACAGGGTTGAACACTGAAGCTTTCTTT. This chain connects TRBV19 to TRBJ1-1; maybe TRBD1 (6 bases). The CDR3 totals 14 residues. With 5 bases removed from V and 0 bases from J, the gap between germline ends came to 10 bases. Per the germline V gene, CDR1 is LNHDA and CDR2 is SQIVND (reference sequence).

The chain has TRBV5-1 and TRBJ1-4, with D perhaps matching TRBD1 (6 bases). In germline, CDR1 is SGHRS, CDR2 YFSETQ. The CDR3 length is 15 residues. The ends were cut back, 0 bases at V and 1 base at J, with 7 bases in the middle. The CDR3 here is CASSLDRVTNEKLFF. The CDR3, as DNA: TGCGCCAGCAGCTTGGACAGGGTAACTAATGAAAAACTGTTTTTT.

This clone is a singleton in its sample. This chain joins TRBV10-1 and TRBJ2-7; D unclear. Germline values: CDR1 WNHNN, CDR2 SYGVQD (reference sequence). The CDR3 loop spans 13 amino acids. V lost 6 bases, J lost 0 bases, and 9 bases lay in between. The DNA of the CDR3 is TGCGCCAGCAGCGGAGCCTCCTCCTACGAGCAGTACTTC. It codes for CASSGASSYEQYF.

The gene calls are TRBV19 and TRBJ1-2; 7 positions match TRBD1. V lost 9 bases, J lost 5 bases, and 9 bases stayed unmatched. This CDR3 spans 13 amino acids. Germline lookup yields CDR1 LNHDA and CDR2 SQIVND (reference sequence). The CDR3: CASRTPDRYGYTF. The CDR3 nucleotides are TGTGCCAGCCGAACCCCGGACAGGTATGGCTACACCTTC.

The chain couples TRBV6-5 to TRBJ2-5; no clear D gene. The CDR3 has 14 amino acids. V was pared by 0 bases and J by 5 bases, with 10 bases between. Germline V gives CDR1 MNHEY, CDR2 SVGAGI. The CDR3, as DNA: TGTGCCAGCAGTTACTCCCCGACGGATGAGACCCAGTACTTC. Its protein is CASSYSPTDETQYF.